These 13 T cell receptor beta chains came from one sample sequenced in a study of blood T cell repertoires in COVID-19. Measured with immunoSEQ multiplex PCR; TCRdb has only the in-frame clones, and not every one. The data show under 85,000 clones, approximately 87% seen once. Sequencing was performed on peripheral blood. Receptors were obtained from a man aged 80 or over in a cohort sampled during active COVID-19.

V usage is TRBV6-6 and J usage is TRBJ1-1; D is ambiguous. With 7 bases removed from V and 1 base from J, the gap between germline ends came to 13 bases. Germline V gives CDR1 MNHNY, CDR2 SVGAGI (reference sequence). The CDR3 spans 14 residues. The CDR3 is CASTTTGRNTEAFF. The DNA for the CDR3 is TGTGCCAGCACTACGACGGGGAGGAACACTGAAGCTTTCTTT.

This sequence joins TRBV5-1 and TRBJ1-5; 7 bases fit TRBD1. V was pared by 4 bases and J by 2 bases, with 6 bases of the junction left unmatched. The germline CDR1 and CDR2 sequences are SGHRS and YFSETQ. The CDR3 runs 15 residues. CDR3 coding DNA: TGCGCCAGCAGCCCCGAGGGGGCCGGCAATCAGCCCCAGCATTTT. This translates into CASSPEGAGNQPQHF.

The chain links TRBV3-1 (or the pseudogene TRBV3-2) to TRBJ2-2, with D maybe TRBD2 (6 bases). The V end was cut by 4 bases, the J end by 6 bases, with 15 bases between. The germline V gene encodes CDR1 LGHDT and CDR2 YNNKEL (reference sequence). CDR3 size: 15 residues. The CDR3 sequence is CASSLGTAMSGELFF. For the CDR3, the DNA is TGTGCCAGCAGCCTCGGGACTGCGATGTCCGGGGAGCTGTTTTTT.

The rearrangement uses TRBV2 and TRBJ2-7, with TRBD1 identical over 7 bases. The CDR3 covers 13 residues. Unmatched junction bases numbered 10, after V lost 8 bases and J lost 6 bases. Germline assignment: CDR1 SNHLY and CDR2 FYNNEI. The CDR3: CASSETGKGEQYV. The CDR3 coding sequence is TGTGCCAGCTCGGAGACAGGGAAGGGCGAGCAGTACGTC.

This chain connects TRBV4-2 to TRBJ2-5; 9 bases match TRBD2. V was pared by 4 bases and J by 5 bases, with 26 bases of the junction left unmatched. CDR1 and CDR2 from the germline V gene are LGHNA and YNFKEQ. This CDR3 is 21 amino acids long. The DNA of the CDR3 is TGTGCCAGCAGCCGAGGCAGATTCGCGGGGGGGGCCCCAATTCTTGGGGAGACCCAGTACTTC. Translated, it gives CASSRGRFAGGAPILGETQYF.

This chain uses TRBV9 with TRBJ2-5; D is undetermined. Germline V gene lookup returns CDR1 SGDLS and CDR2 YYNGEE. The CDR3 sequence is 13 residues long. V lost 9 bases to trimming and J lost 3 bases, with 15 bases between them. CDR3 loop: CATARSPEETQYF. In nucleotides, the CDR3 is TGTGCCACTGCCCGGTCCCCCGAAGAGACCCAGTACTTC.

The chain uses TRBV29-1 and TRBJ1-1; TRBD1 is a possible D gene (5 bases). The CDR3 is made up of 14 amino acids. V was pared by 6 bases and J by 1 base, with 15 bases between. Germline V CDR1 and CDR2: SQVTM, ANQGSEA. CDR3 sequence (DNA): TGCAGCGTCGTCCCCCAGGGCCAGAACACTGAAGCTTTCTTT. Its protein product is CSVVPQGQNTEAFF.

This clone was counted only a few times. The chain joins TRBV5-1 to TRBJ2-7; 10 bases fit TRBD2. CDR1 and CDR2 (germline): SGHRS, YFSETQ. Unmatched junction bases numbered 3, after V lost 3 bases and J lost 0 bases. The CDR3 runs to 15 residues. CDR3: CASSSGLAISYEQYF. The CDR3 nucleotides read TGCGCCAGCAGCTCGGGACTAGCGATCTCCTACGAGCAGTACTTC.

The chain carries TRBV5-1 and TRBJ2-7, with a tentative D call TRBD2 (6 bases). The CDR3 has 15 residues. V lost 1 base and J 5 bases, leaving 16 bases between the germline ends. CDR1 SGHRS and CDR2 YFSETQ come from the germline V gene. The CDR3 DNA sequence: TGCGCCAGCAGCTTGCCCTCCCTAGGAGGGGACGAGCAGTACTTC. Translation: CASSLPSLGGDEQYF.

In this sample, this clone turned up a few times. The V call is TRBV24-1, the J call TRBJ1-1; D gene ambiguous. This CDR3 region has 16 residues. Germline V lookup: CDR1 KGHDR, CDR2 SFDVKD. Trimming cost V 2 bases and J 1 base, with 13 bases left between them. This CDR3 reads CATSDSPSAGNTEAFF. The CDR3 bases are TGTGCCACCAGTGATTCACCGTCTGCGGGGAACACTGAAGCTTTCTTT.

The chain has TRBV27 and TRBJ1-6; D gene unclear. CDR3 length: 16 amino acids. V lost 6 bases to trimming and J lost 0 bases, with 12 bases between them. Germline V gives CDR1 MNHEY, CDR2 SMNVEV (reference sequence). The CDR3 is CASRGRHSSYNSPLHF. DNA for the CDR3: TGTGCCAGCAGAGGTCGGCACAGCTCCTATAATTCACCCCTCCACTTT.

The genes are TRBV27 and TRBJ2-6; D remains unclear. This CDR3 has 15 residues. V gave up 2 bases and J gave up 0 bases, with 5 bases separating them. CDR1 and CDR2 (germline): MNHEY, SMNVEV (reference sequence). The CDR3, as DNA: TGTGCCAGCAGTTTACTTATCTCTGGGGCCAACGTCCTGACTTTC. Translating gives CASSLLISGANVLTF.

This CDR3 reads CASSTTSSSLGYEQYF. The CDR3 nucleotides read TGTGCCAGCAGTACGACTAGCAGCTCCTTAGGCTACGAGCAGTACTTC. J is TRBJ2-7 and V is TRBV27, with 7 bases matching TRBD2. V gave up 5 bases and J gave up 3 bases; unmatched junction bases: 13. Per germline, CDR1 MNHEY and CDR2 SMNVEV (reference sequence). The CDR3 is 16 residues long.